Listed here are 8 T cell receptor beta chains from one sample, sequenced in a study of CD8+CD57+ T cells in acquired aplastic anemia. Using genomic DNA as the template, TCR beta VDJ and CDR3 profiling was carried out. Each CDR3 protein is one row after TCRdb ran MiXCR on the reads. The data show about 210,000 distinct CDR3 sequences, around 60% seen once. Sequences were obtained from sorted CD4+, CD8+, or CD8+CD57+ T cells (not recorded which) from PBMCs. Every receptor here comes from a human donor in good health.

This clonotype was seen more than once but under ten times. The J gene is TRBJ2-7, the V gene TRBV10-3, with D maybe TRBD1 (5 bases). The V gene lost 2 bases and the J gene lost 3 bases, with 11 bases spanning the gap. From germline, CDR1 is ENHRY and CDR2 SYGVKD. The CDR3 length is 14 residues. The CDR3 reads CAISEPSQGYEQYF. CDR3 DNA sequence: TGTGCCATCAGTGAGCCTTCCCAGGGCTACGAGCAGTACTTC.

This clonotype was seen repeatedly, ten times or more. The chain links TRBV9 to TRBJ2-2, with TRBD2 matching over 11 bases. There are 17 residues in the CDR3. Germline lookup yields CDR1 SGDLS and CDR2 YYNGEE. V was clipped by 2 bases and J by 6 bases; unmatched bases: 9. Written as DNA, the CDR3 is TGTGCCAGCAGCGTGACTAGCGGGGTAGAAGTTGCCGGGGAGCTGTTTTTT. It specifies CASSVTSGVEVAGELFF.

There are a few counts of this clonotype. CDR3 region: CSASLPGLYNEQFF. The DNA of the CDR3 is TGCAGTGCTAGTCTCCCGGGTCTCTACAATGAGCAGTTCTTC. This rearrangement joins TRBV20-1 to TRBJ2-1; D ambiguous. The CDR3 consists of 14 residues. The V gene's germline CDR1 is DFQATT and CDR2 SNEGSKA (reference sequence). V lost 3 bases and J 3 bases, leaving 12 bases between the germline ends.

The chain combines TRBV19 with TRBJ2-6; D gene ambiguous. In germline, CDR1 is LNHDA, CDR2 SQIVND (reference sequence). The V and J ends lost 7 bases and 1 base respectively, with 14 bases between them. The CDR3 runs to 16 residues. In DNA, the CDR3 is TGTGCCAGTACCCATCCCACACCGTCTGGGGCCAACGTCCTGACTTTC. Translated: CASTHPTPSGANVLTF.

This clonotype was picked up one time. The chain combines TRBV5-1 with TRBJ2-2, with a tentative D call TRBD1 (5 bases). CDR1 SGHRS and CDR2 YFSETQ come from the germline V gene. V was shortened by 0 bases and J by 5 bases, with 8 bases between the two germline ends. There are 14 residues in the CDR3. The CDR3 DNA is TGCGCCAGCAGCTTGGACAGGCTTACCGGGGAGCTGTTTTTT. As protein: CASSLDRLTGELFF.

This clonotype came up a few times. The chain uses TRBV20-1 and TRBJ2-7, with D possibly being TRBD2 (5 bases). V lost 2 bases and J lost 2, with 13 bases in between. CDR1 and CDR2 from the germline V gene are DFQATT and SNEGSKA (reference sequence). This CDR3 contains 14 residues. CDR3 loop: CSARPLTGTYEQYF. CDR3 coding DNA: TGCAGTGCTAGACCCCTCACCGGGACCTACGAGCAGTACTTC.

Only one count was recorded for this clonotype. This chain connects TRBV7-2 to TRBJ1-6; 9 bases agree with TRBD1. CDR1 is SGHTA and CDR2 is FQGNSA in the germline V gene. This CDR3 region has 15 residues. The V and J ends lost 6 bases and 7 bases, in that order; junction bases with no gene match: 7. The DNA for the CDR3 is TGTGCCAGCAGTCTGGGGGACAGGGCAAATTCACCCCTCCACTTT. Translated: CASSLGDRANSPLHF. Full variable domain (remainder filled in from reference TRBV7-2 and TRBJ1-6): GAGVSQSPSNKVTEKGKDVELRCDPISGHTALYWYRQSLGQGLEFLIYFQGNSAPDKSGLPSDRFSAERTGGSVSTLTIQRTQQEDSAVYLCASSLGDRANSPLHFGNGTRLTVT.

The rearrangement uses TRBV2 and TRBJ2-7; D is unclear. CDR1 and CDR2 (germline): SNHLY, FYNNEI. There are 11 residues in the CDR3. Deletions cut 10 bases from V and 2 bases from J, with 9 bases between. The chain's CDR3 is CATLAAYEQYF. In DNA, the CDR3 is TGTGCCACCCTGGCAGCCTACGAGCAGTACTTC.